Sequencing of this T cell receptor (beta chain) was carried out in a study of blood T cell repertoires in COVID-19 (dated by TCRdb to the early 2020s). Concerning the study at large: Samples from collaborators originated in the United States, Italy and Spain and spanned both the acute and convalescent phases of COVID-19. The material from the prospective study consisted of cDNA or gDNA derived from T cells, B-cell-depleted T cells, or PBMCs. Subjects who had been exposed to COVID-19, were actively infected with it, or had recovered from it provided the deeply sampled blood TCRbeta repertoires that made up the dataset. The repertoires were made available in a free public database intended to serve as a resource for research on the immune response to SARS-CoV-2. Samples were obtained from the ongoing ImmuneRACE study (first 160 participants) and from about 1,300 subjects provided by 6 global collaborators. The sample metadata nearly always contained a de-identified subject ID, COVID-19 status, age in years and sex. HLA class I and class II types, where available, came from metadata supplied by the sample provider rather than from assay-based typing. Overall results and qualifications from the work: Clinical and demographic metadata were provided uncurated, with the amount varying by source and participant.

The immunoSEQ Assay, a bias-controlled multiplex PCR, was used to amplify TCRbeta CDR3 regions from genomic DNA. In the authors' own workflow: Within the assay, amplification of reference gene primers was used to estimate how many nucleated cells each sample contained. Sequence reads were collapsed and filtered to measure the absolute abundance of every unique TCRbeta CDR3 rearrangement. Productive Simpson clonality was computed per sample as the square root of Simpson's diversity index over productive rearrangements. This is the immuneACCESS table as TCRdb keeps it, with only in-frame sequences that have V and J called. A part of the clones is gone; compared with another copy, unresolved V genes explain less than half, and the rest is unexplained. V and J calls and clone size follow that table, whereas D and trimming were derived from the DNA. This sample holds some 500,000 clones; 85% to 90% were observed only once. The top ten hold 1.5% to 2% of the sample.

As concerns this clone: Its antigen remains undetermined. No clone much larger than this one lies a single base away; base qualities are absent.

Participants in the prospective study were enrolled through a virtual design, were aged 18 to 89 years, and lived in approximately 25 United States geographic areas. To assign participants to cohorts, the prospective study relied on clinical history that participants themselves reported in a screening survey and a study questionnaire. ImmuneRACE Cohort 3 recovered participants were defined by two consecutive negative NP/OP PCR tests, healthcare professional clearance, or symptom resolution. Mobile phlebotomists in the prospective study collected whole blood, serum and a nasopharyngeal or oropharyngeal swab from every participant. Prospective study participants could optionally give additional blood draws and questionnaires over an approximately two-month period. Blood samples from the prospective study were shipped frozen or at room temperature prior to DNA extraction. Trimming takes 0 bases off V and 0 bases off J; junction bases not matched to a gene: 1. The CDR3 covers 15 residues, taking in both the cysteine and the phenylalanine. Only the CDR3 portion is preserved as DNA: 45 bases, with reading frame beginning at the first base. Per the germline V gene, KGHSH is the CDR1 and LQKENI is the CDR2.

Material: PBMCs or T cells enriched from blood (not recorded which). Recombination linked TRBV18 to TRBJ2-7, with 8 bases in between that match TRBD1. The receptor was derived from a woman aged 40-49 years who had recovered from COVID-19. The DNA sequence follows: TGTGCCAGCTCACCACCGGACAGGGCCTCCTACGAGCAGTACTTC. Protein translation: CASSPPDRASYEQYF.